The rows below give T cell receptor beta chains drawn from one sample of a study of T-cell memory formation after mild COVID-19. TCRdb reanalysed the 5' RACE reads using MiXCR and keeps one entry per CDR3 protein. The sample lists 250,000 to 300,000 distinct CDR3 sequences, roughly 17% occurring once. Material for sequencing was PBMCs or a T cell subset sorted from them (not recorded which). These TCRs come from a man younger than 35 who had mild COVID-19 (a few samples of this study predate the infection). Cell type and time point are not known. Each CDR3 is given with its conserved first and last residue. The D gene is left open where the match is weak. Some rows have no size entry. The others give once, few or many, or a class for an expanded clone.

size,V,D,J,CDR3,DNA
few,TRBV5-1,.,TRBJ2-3,CASSLARVLGTDTQYF,TGCGCCAGCAGCTTGGCCAGGGTCTTAGGCACAGATACGCAGTATTTT
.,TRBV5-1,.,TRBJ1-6,CASRRDQASPLHF,TGCGCCAGCAGGCGGGATCAAGCTTCACCCCTCCACTTT
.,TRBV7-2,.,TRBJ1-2,CASSLQAGAANYGYTF,TGTGCCAGCAGCTTACAGGCGGGGGCAGCTAACTATGGCTACACCTTC
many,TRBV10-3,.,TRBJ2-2,CAISESNTGELFF,TGTGCCATCAGTGAGTCGAACACCGGGGAGCTGTTTTTT
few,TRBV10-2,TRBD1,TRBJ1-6,CASSAGQGRNSPLHF,TGCGCCAGCAGTGCGGGACAGGGAAGGAATTCACCCCTCCACTTT
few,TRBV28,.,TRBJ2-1,CASSLDSLGDEQFF,TGTGCCAGCAGTTTAGACAGTCTTGGAGATGAGCAGTTCTTC
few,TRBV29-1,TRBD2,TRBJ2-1,CSVELGGGVYNEQFF,TGCAGCGTTGAACTGGGCGGGGGGGTATACAATGAGCAGTTCTTC
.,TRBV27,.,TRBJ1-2,CASSLSRGAGYTF,TGTGCCAGCAGTTTAAGCAGGGGTGCGGGCTACACCTTC
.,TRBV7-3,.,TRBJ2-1,CASSLTPSEQFF,TGTGCCAGCAGCTTAACTCCCTCTGAGCAGTTCTTC
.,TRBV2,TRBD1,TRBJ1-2,CASIGQGISYYGYTF,TGTGCCAGCATCGGACAGGGGATTTCCTACTATGGCTACACCTTC
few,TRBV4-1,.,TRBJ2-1,CASRRVGYNEQFF,TGCGCCAGCAGACGGGTGGGCTACAATGAGCAGTTCTTC
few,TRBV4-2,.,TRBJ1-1,CASSQVGRINTEAFF,TGTGCCAGCAGCCAAGTGGGCAGAATTAACACTGAAGCTTTCTTT
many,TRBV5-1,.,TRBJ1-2,CASSFSGATNYGYTF,TGCGCCAGCAGCTTTTCGGGGGCCACTAACTATGGCTACACCTTC
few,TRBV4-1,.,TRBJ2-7,CASSLSDSPYEQYF,TGCGCCAGCAGCCTATCGGACAGTCCTTACGAGCAGTACTTC
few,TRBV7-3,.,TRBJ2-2,CASSSHTPRGDTGELFF,TGTGCCAGCAGCTCGCACACCCCCAGGGGAGACACCGGGGAGCTGTTTTTT
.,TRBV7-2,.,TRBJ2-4,CASSLASEHIQYF,TGTGCCAGCAGCTTAGCTAGCGAGCACATTCAGTACTTC
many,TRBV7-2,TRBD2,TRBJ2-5,CASSFAGDETQYF,TGTGCCAGCAGCTTTGCGGGGGATGAGACCCAGTACTTC
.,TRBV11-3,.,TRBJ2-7,CASSLPGHGYEQYF,TGTGCCAGCAGCTTACCCGGACACGGCTACGAGCAGTACTTC
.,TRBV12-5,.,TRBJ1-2,CASGSAFYGYTF,TGTGCTAGTGGTTCCGCCTTCTATGGCTACACCTTC
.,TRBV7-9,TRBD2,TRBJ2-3,CASSFDLRGTSGGSTDTQYF,TGTGCCAGCAGCTTCGATCTCCGCGGGACTAGCGGGGGGTCCACAGATACGCAGTATTTT
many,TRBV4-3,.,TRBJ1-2,CASSQDRGSYGYTF,TGCGCCAGCAGCCAAGATAGGGGAAGCTATGGCTACACCTTC
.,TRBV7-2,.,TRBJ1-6,CASSLRARDSPLHF,TGTGCCAGCAGCCTTCGGGCGAGAGATTCACCCCTCCACTTT
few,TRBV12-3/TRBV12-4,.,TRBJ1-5,CASSLLPTRQPQHF,TGTGCCAGCAGTTTACTTCCGACTAGACAGCCCCAGCATTTT
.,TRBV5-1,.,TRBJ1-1,CASSFAGMNTEAFF,TGCGCCAGCAGCTTTGCCGGGATGAACACTGAAGCTTTCTTT
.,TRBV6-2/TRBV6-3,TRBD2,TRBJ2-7,CASSYGPGLATYEQYF,TGTGCCAGCAGTTACGGGCCGGGACTAGCTACCTACGAGCAGTACTTC
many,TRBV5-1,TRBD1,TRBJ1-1,CASSWTGDTEAFF,TGTGCCAGCAGTTGGACAGGGGACACTGAAGCTTTCTTT
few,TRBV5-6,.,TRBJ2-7,CASSFRVAYEQYF,TGTGCCAGCAGCTTCAGGGTAGCGTACGAGCAGTACTTC
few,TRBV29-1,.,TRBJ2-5,CSVGGGGFGTQYF,TGCAGCGTTGGCGGGGGCGGATTTGGGACCCAGTACTTC
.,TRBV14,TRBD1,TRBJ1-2,CASSPRDRAFNYGYTF,TGTGCCAGCAGCCCACGGGACAGAGCTTTTAACTATGGCTACACCTTC
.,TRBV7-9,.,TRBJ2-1,CASSFGGKGNEQFF,TGTGCCAGCAGCTTCGGCGGCAAGGGGAATGAGCAGTTCTTC
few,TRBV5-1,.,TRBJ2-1,CASRRGLASSYNEQFF,TGCGCCAGCAGACGCGGACTGGCGAGCTCCTACAATGAGCAGTTCTTC
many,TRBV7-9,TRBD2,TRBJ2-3,CASSFSGLADTQYF,TGTGCCAGCAGCTTCTCGGGACTAGCAGATACGCAGTATTTT
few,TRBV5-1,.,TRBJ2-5,CASSNPGMLVPETQYF,TGCGCCAGCAGCAATCCGGGCATGTTGGTCCCAGAGACCCAGTACTTC
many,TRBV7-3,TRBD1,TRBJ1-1,CASSLGTGGKAFF,TGTGCCAGCAGCCTAGGGACAGGCGGAAAAGCTTTCTTT